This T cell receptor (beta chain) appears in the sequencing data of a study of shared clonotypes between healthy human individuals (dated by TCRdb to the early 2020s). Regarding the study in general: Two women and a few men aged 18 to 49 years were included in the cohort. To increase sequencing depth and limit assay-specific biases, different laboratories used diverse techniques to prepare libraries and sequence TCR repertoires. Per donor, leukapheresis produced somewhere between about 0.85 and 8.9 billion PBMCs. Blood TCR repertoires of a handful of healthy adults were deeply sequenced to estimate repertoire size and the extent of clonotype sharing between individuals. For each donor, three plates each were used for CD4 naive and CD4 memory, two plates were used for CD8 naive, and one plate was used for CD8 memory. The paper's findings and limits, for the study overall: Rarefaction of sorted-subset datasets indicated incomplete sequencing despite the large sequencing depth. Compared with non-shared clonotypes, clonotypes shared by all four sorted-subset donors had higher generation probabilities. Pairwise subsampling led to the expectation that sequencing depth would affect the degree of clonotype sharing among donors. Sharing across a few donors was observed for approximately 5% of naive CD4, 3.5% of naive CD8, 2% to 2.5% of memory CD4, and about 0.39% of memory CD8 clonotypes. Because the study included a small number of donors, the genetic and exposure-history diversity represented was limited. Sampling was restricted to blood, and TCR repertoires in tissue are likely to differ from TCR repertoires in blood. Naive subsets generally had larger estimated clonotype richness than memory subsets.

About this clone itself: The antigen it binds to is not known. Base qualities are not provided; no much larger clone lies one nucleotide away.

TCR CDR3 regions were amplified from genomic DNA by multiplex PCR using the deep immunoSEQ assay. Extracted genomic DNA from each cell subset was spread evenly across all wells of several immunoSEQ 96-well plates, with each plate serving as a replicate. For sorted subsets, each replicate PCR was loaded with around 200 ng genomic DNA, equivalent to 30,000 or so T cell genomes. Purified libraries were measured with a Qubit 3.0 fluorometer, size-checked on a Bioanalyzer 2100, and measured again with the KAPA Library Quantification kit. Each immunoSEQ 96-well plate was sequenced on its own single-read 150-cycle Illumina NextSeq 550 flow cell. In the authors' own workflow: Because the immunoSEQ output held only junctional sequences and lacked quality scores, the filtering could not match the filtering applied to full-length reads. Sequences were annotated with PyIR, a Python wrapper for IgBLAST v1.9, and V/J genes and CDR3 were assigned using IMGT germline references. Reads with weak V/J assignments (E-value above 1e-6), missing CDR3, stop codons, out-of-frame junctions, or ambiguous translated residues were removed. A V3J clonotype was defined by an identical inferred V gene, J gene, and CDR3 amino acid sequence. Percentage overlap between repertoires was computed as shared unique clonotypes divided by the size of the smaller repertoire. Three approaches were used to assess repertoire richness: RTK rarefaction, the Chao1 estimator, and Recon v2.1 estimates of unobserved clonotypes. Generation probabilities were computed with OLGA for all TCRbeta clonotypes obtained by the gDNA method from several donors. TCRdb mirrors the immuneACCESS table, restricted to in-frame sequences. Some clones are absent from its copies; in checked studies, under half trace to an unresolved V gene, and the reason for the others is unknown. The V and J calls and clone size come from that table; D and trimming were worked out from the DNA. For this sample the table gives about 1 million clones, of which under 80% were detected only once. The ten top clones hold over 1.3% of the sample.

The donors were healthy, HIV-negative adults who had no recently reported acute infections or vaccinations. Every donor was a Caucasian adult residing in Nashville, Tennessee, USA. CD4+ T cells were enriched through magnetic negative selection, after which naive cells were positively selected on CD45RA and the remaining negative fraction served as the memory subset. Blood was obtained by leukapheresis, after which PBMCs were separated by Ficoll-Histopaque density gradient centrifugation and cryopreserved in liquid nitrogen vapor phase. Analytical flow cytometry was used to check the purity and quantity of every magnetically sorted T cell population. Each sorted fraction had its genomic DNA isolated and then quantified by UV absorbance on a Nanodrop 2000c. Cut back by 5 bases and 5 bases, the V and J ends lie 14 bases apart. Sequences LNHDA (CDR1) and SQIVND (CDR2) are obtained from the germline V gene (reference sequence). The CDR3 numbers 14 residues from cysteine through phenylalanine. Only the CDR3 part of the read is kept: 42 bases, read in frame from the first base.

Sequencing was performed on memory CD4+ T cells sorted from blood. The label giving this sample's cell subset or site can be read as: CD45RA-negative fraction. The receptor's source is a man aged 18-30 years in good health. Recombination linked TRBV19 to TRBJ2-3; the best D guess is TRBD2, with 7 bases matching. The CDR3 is CASSSQGGVDTQYF. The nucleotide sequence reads TGTGCCAGTAGTTCCCAAGGGGGGGTAGATACGCAGTATTTT.